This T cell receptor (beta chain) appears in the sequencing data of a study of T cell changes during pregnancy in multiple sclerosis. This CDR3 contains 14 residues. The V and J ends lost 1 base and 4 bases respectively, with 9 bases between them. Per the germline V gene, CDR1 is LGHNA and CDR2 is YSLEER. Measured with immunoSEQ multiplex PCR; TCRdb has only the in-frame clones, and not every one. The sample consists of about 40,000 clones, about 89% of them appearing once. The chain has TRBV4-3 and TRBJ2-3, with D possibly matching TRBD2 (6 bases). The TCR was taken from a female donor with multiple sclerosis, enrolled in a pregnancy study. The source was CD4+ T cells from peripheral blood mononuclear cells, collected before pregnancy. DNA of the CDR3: TGCGCCAGCAGCCAAGCCCCGGGGGCAGATACGCAGTATTTT. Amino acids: CASSQAPGADTQYF.